The entry that follows covers one T cell receptor (beta chain) sequence. Its target is unknown. This entry is derived from a study of cytomegalovirus exposure and HLA in healthy donors. Amplification used 60 Vbeta primers and 13 Jbeta primers. The method was immunoSEQ multiplex PCR; TCRdb's version includes in-frame clones alone and lacks a portion of them. The table shows 110,000 or so clones, with about four fifths occurring only once. The study, taken as a whole, reports: Specificity for CMV antigens was confirmed in vitro for a few of the CMV-associated chains. TCR beta sequences reportedly predicted most subjects' HLA-A and HLA-B alleles accurately.

The CDR3 covers 13 residues. The V end lost 0 bases, the J end lost 3 bases, and 8 bases lay between the germline ends. Germline-derived CDR1 and CDR2 are SQVTM and ANQGSEA. The material sequenced was PBMCs. This clonotype was sampled from a man in his forties or fifties in good health and CMV-seronegative. The chain joins TRBV29-1 to TRBJ1-1, with D possibly matching TRBD1 (6 bases). In nucleotides, the CDR3 is TGCAGCGTTGAAGACAGACAGGACACTGAAGCTTTCTTT. Translated: CSVEDRQDTEAFF.